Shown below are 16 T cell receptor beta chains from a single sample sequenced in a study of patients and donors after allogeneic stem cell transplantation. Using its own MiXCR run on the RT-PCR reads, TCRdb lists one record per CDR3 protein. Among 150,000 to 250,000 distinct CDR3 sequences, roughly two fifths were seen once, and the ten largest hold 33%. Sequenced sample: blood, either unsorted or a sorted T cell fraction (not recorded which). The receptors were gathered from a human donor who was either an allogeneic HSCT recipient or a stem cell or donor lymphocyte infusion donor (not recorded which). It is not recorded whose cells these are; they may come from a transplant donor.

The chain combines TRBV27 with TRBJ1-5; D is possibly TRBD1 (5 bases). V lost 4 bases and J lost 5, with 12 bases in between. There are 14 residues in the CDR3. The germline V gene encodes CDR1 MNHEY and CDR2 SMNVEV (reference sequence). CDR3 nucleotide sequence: TGTGCCAGCAGTTCTCAGGGTTCGGATCAGCCCCAGCATTTT. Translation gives CASSSQGSDQPQHF.

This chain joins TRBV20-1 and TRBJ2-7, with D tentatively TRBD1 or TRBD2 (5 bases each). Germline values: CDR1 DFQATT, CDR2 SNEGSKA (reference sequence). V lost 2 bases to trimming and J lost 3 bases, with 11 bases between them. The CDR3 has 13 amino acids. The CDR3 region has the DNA TGCAGTGCTAGACCCGGGGCCGTCTACGAGCAGTACTTC. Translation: CSARPGAVYEQYF.

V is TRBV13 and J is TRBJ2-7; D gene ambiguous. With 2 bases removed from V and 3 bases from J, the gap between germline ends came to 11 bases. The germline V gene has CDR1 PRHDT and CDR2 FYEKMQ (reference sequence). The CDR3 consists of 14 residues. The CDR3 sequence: CASSLTPSGYEQYF. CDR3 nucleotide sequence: TGTGCCAGCAGCTTAACTCCCTCCGGCTACGAGCAGTACTTC.

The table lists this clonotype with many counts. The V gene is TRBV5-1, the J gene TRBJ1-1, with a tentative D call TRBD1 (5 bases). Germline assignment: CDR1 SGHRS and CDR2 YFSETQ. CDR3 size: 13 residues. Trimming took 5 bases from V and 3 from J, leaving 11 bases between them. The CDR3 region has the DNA TGCGCCAGCAGTTTAGGGGTGGACACTGAAGCTTTCTTT. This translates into CASSLGVDTEAFF. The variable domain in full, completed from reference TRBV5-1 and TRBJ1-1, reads KAGVTQTPRYLIKTRGQQVTLSCSPISGHRSVSWYQQTPGQGLQFLFEYFSETQRNKGNFPGRFSGRQFSNSRSEMNVSTLELGDSALYLCASSLGVDTEAFFGQGTRLTVV.

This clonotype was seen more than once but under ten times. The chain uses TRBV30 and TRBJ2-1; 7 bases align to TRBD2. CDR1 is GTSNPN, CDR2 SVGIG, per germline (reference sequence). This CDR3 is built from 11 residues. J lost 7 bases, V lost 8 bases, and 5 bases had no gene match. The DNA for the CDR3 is TGTGCCCGGGACGGGGGGAATGAGCAGTTCTTC. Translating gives CARDGGNEQFF.

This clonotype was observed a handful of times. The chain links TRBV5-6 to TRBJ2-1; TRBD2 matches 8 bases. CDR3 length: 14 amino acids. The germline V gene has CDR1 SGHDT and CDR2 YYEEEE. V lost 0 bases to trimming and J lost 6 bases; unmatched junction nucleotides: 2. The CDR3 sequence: CASSLVGRGNEQFF. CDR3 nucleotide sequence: TGTGCCAGCAGCTTGGTCGGGAGGGGCAATGAGCAGTTCTTC.

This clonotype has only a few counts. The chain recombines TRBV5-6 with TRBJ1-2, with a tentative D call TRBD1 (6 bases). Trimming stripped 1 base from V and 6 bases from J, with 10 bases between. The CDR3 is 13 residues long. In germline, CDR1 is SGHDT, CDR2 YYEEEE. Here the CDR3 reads CASSLSQGHGYTF. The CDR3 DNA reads TGTGCCAGCAGCTTGTCACAGGGCCATGGCTACACCTTC.

As DNA, the CDR3 is TGTGCCAGCAGCGCTTCCTTGGGGCTAGCGGGAGGGCTATGGTCCTACAATGAGCAGTTCTTC. Protein: CASSASLGLAGGLWSYNEQFF. This chain connects TRBV9 to TRBJ2-1; 12 nucleotides agree with TRBD2. The V and J ends lost 3 bases and 1 base, in that order; junction bases with no gene match: 17. This CDR3 is built from 21 residues. Germline V gives CDR1 SGDLS, CDR2 YYNGEE.

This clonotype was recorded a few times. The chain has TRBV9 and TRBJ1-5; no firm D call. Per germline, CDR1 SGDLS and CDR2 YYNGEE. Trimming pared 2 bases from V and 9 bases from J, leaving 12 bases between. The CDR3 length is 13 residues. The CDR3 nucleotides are TGTGCCAGCAGCGTGTTAGGGCTCGGGCCCCAGCATTTT. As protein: CASSVLGLGPQHF.

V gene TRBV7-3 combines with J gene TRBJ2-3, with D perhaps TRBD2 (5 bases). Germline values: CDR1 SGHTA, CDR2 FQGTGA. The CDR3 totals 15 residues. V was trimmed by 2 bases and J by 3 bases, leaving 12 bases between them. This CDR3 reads CASSLGLAGTDTQYF. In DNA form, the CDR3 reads TGTGCCAGCAGCTTAGGGCTAGCCGGAACAGATACGCAGTATTTT.

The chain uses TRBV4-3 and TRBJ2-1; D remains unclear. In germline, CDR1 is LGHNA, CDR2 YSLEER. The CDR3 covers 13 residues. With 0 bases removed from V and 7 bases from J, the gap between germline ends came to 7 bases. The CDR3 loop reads CASSQEGANEQFF. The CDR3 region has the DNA TGCGCCAGCAGCCAAGAAGGAGCTAATGAGCAGTTCTTC.

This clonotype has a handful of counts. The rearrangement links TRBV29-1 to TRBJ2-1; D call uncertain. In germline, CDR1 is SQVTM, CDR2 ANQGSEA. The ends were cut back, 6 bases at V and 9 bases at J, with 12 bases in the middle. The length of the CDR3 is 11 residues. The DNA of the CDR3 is TGCAGCGTCCCGGGTAAGGGTGAGCAGTTCTTC. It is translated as CSVPGKGEQFF.

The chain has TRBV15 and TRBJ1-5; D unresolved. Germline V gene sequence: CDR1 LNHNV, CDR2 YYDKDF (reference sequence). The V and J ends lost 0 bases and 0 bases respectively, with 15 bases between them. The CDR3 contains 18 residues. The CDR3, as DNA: TGTGCCACCAGCAGAGATGATGTGCCGGGTAATAGCAATCAGCCCCAGCATTTT. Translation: CATSRDDVPGNSNQPQHF.

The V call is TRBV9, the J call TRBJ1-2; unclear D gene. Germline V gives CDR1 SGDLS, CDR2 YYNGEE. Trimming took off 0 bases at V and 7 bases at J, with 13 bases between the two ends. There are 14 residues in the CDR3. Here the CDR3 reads CASSVVAYQSGYTF. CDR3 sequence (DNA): TGTGCCAGCAGCGTAGTGGCCTATCAATCTGGCTACACCTTC.

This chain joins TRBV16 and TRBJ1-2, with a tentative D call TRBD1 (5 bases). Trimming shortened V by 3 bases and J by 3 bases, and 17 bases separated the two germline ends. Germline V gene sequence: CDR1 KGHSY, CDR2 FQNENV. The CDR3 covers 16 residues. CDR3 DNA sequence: TGTGCCAGCAGCCAGGCCACCCTCAGGGAGGACTATGGCTACACCTTC. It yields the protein CASSQATLREDYGYTF.

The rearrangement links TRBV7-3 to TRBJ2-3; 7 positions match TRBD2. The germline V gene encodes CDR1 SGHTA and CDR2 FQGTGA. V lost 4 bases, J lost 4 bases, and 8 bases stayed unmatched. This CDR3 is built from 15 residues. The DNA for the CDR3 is TGTGCCAGCAGCTCCCTACCGGGAGGCCCAGATACGCAGTATTTT. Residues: CASSSLPGGPDTQYF.